This T cell receptor (beta chain) comes out of a study of blood T cells in healthy people across ages. Primers used in a second PCR of about 6 to 12 cycles were a sample-barcoded 5' primer and a J-beta primer mix. Tags on each cDNA molecule came from a template-switch adaptor with 12 random nucleotides. Each CDR3 protein is one row after TCRdb ran MiXCR on the 5' RACE reads. The data contain some 560,000 distinct CDR3 sequences, 27% of them singletons. The study, taken as a whole, reports: Strong correlation linked observed beta diversity and percent naive T cells.

This CDR3 contains 18 residues. V lost 1 base and J lost 6; bases outside the gene matches: 12. The germline V gene has CDR1 LGHDT and CDR2 YNNKEL (reference sequence). This clonotype has a count of ten or more. As yet, its antigen is unknown. These data also featured in a second study, about T cells of mothers and their children. That report notes: Samples were obtained from a few healthy Caucasian mothers and their six children.

The chain couples TRBV3-1 to TRBJ2-1, with TRBD2 identical over 10 bases. The sample was blood. The sequence was obtained from a boy aged 2 to 10 in good health. The CDR3 nucleotides read TGTGCCAGCAGCCAAGTAGGGGCTAGCGGGAGAGATCGCAATGAGCAGTTCTTC. It translates to CASSQVGASGRDRNEQFF.